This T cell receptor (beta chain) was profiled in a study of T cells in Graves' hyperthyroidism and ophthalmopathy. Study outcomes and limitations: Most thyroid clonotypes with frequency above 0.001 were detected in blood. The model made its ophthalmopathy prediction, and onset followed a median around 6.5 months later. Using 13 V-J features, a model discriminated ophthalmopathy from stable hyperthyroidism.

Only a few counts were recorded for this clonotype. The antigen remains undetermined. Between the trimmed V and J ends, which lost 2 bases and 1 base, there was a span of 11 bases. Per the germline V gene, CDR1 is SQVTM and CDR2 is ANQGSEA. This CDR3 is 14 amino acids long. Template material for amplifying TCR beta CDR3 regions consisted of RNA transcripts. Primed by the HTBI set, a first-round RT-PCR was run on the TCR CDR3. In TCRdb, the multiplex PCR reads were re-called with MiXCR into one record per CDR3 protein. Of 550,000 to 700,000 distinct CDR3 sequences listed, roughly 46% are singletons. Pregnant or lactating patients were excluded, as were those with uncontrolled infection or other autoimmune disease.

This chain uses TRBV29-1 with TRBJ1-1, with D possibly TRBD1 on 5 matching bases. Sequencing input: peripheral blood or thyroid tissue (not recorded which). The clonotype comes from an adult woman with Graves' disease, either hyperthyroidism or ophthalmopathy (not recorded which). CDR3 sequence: CSVEPGPQNTEAFF. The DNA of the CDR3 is TGCAGCGTTGAACCGGGACCTCAGAACACTGAAGCTTTCTTT.